The 16 T cell receptor beta chains reported below all come from one sample, sequenced in a study of T cell responses to AZD1222 COVID-19 vaccine (dated by TCRdb to the early 2020s). Libraries were built with the immunoSEQ multiplex PCR assay. TCRdb took over this immuneACCESS table, retaining in-frame rearrangements with V and J assigned. Such tables are incomplete; in checked studies, under half of the missing clones stem from an unresolved V gene, and the remainder is unexplained. This sample gives 52,000 or so clones in total; around 84% of them show up just once. The ten top clones hold 25% to 30% of the sample. The sample's time point label, decoded: baseline before first vaccination. This specimen consisted of peripheral blood, obtained on day 0 of AZD1222 vaccination. These receptors were collected from an adult in good health.

DNA for the CDR3: TGTGCCAGCAGTTTAAGTGGGACGGGAACTAATGAAAAACTGTTTTTT. Translated, it gives CASSLSGTGTNEKLFF. The J gene is TRBJ1-4, the V gene TRBV28, with a tentative D call TRBD1 (5 bases). Germline loops: CDR1 MDHEN, CDR2 SYDVKM. V was clipped by 2 bases and J by 1 base, with 11 bases between them. The CDR3 extends over 16 amino acids.

The count of this clone is one. This chain uses TRBV19 with TRBJ2-3; a possible D gene is TRBD1 (5 bases). The CDR3 length is 15 residues. The germline V gene has CDR1 LNHDA and CDR2 SQIVND (reference sequence). Between the trimmed V and J ends, which lost 3 bases and 6 bases, there was a span of 16 bases. The CDR3 here is CASSIQPTEQDTQYF. As DNA, the CDR3 is TGTGCCAGTAGTATTCAACCGACAGAGCAGGATACGCAGTATTTT. Full variable domain (remainder filled in from reference TRBV19 and TRBJ2-3): DGGITQSPKYLFRKEGQNVTLSCEQNLNHDAMYWYRQDPGQGLRLIYYSQIVNDFQKGDIAEGYSVSREKKESFPLTVTSAQKNPTAFYLCASSIQPTEQDTQYFGPGTRLTVL.

This chain connects TRBV7-2 to TRBJ2-5; D is uncertain. The CDR3 sequence is 13 residues long. V was trimmed by 6 bases and J by 0 bases, leaving 8 bases between them. Germline V lookup: CDR1 SGHTA, CDR2 FQGNSA. The CDR3 here is CASSSTNQETQYF. The CDR3 nucleotides are TGTGCCAGCAGTTCGACCAACCAAGAGACCCAGTACTTC. Looking up the rest from reference TRBV7-2 and TRBJ2-5 gives the full variable domain: GAGVSQSPSNKVTEKGKDVELRCDPISGHTALYWYRQSLGQGLEFLIYFQGNSAPDKSGLPSDRFSAERTGGSVSTLTIQRTQQEDSAVYLCASSSTNQETQYFGPGTRLLVL.

This chain connects TRBV19 to TRBJ1-4; D is unclear. Germline V gives CDR1 LNHDA, CDR2 SQIVND (reference sequence). Trimming took 6 bases from V and 4 from J, leaving 18 bases between them. The CDR3 contains 16 residues. The CDR3 DNA reads TGTGCCAGTAGCCCCTCTCCCCCTGGCAGTAATGAAAAACTGTTTTTT. It is translated as CASSPSPPGSNEKLFF. Full variable domain (missing parts from reference TRBV19 and TRBJ1-4): DGGITQSPKYLFRKEGQNVTLSCEQNLNHDAMYWYRQDPGQGLRLIYYSQIVNDFQKGDIAEGYSVSREKKESFPLTVTSAQKNPTAFYLCASSPSPPGSNEKLFFGSGTQLSVL.

In its sample, this clone was seen once. J is TRBJ1-6 and V is TRBV30; the D is unclear. CDR1 GTSNPN and CDR2 SVGIG come from the germline V gene (reference sequence). Trimming cost V 2 bases and J 0 bases, with 8 bases left between them. The CDR3 runs 15 residues. CDR3: CAWSSGSSYNSPLHF. The DNA for the CDR3 is TGTGCCTGGAGTTCGGGTAGCTCCTATAATTCACCCCTCCACTTT.

This clone has a single count. The chain carries TRBV7-3 and TRBJ2-7; D is uncertain. From germline, CDR1 is SGHTA and CDR2 FQGTGA. The CDR3 totals 14 residues. The germline V and J ends were trimmed by 5 bases and 0 bases, with 11 bases remaining between them. The CDR3 DNA reads TGTGCCAGCAGCCCCAGCCTCACCTCCTACGAGCAGTACTTC. This codes for CASSPSLTSYEQYF.

The count of this clone is one. This chain connects TRBV5-6 to TRBJ1-4; D possibly corresponds to TRBD1 (5 bases). The V end lost 4 bases, the J end lost 4 bases, and 17 bases lay between the germline ends. CDR3 length: 16 amino acids. CDR1 is SGHDT and CDR2 is YYEEEE in the germline V gene. This chain's CDR3 is CASSVGPGTGNEKLFF. CDR3 DNA sequence: TGTGCCAGCAGCGTAGGACCAGGGACGGGTAATGAAAAACTGTTTTTT. Full variable domain (remainder filled in from reference TRBV5-6 and TRBJ1-4): DAGVTQSPTHLIKTRGQQVTLRCSPKSGHDTVSWYQQALGQGPQFIFQYYEEEERQRGNFPDRFSGHQFPNYSSELNVNALLLGDSALYLCASSVGPGTGNEKLFFGSGTQLSVL.

This sequence joins TRBV5-1 and TRBJ1-2; D possibly corresponds to TRBD1 (6 bases). The germline V gene encodes CDR1 SGHRS and CDR2 YFSETQ. V lost 0 bases and J 5 bases, leaving 17 bases between the germline ends. The CDR3 contains 16 residues. CDR3 bases: TGCGCCAGCAGCTTGGGGGGCCGGGGGCCTATATATGGCTACACCTTC. Its protein is CASSLGGRGPIYGYTF.

This chain joins TRBV5-1 and TRBJ1-1; 11 nucleotides match TRBD1. The CDR3 is made up of 16 amino acids. Trimming removed 2 bases from V and 0 bases from J; junction bases left unmatched: 3. The germline V gene has CDR1 SGHRS and CDR2 YFSETQ. The CDR3: CASSFGTGGMNTEAFF. In nucleotides, the CDR3 is TGCGCCAGCAGCTTTGGGACAGGGGGTATGAACACTGAAGCTTTCTTT. Looking up the rest from reference TRBV5-1 and TRBJ1-1 gives the full variable domain: KAGVTQTPRYLIKTRGQQVTLSCSPISGHRSVSWYQQTPGQGLQFLFEYFSETQRNKGNFPGRFSGRQFSNSRSEMNVSTLELGDSALYLCASSFGTGGMNTEAFFGQGTRLTVV.

The rearrangement links TRBV5-6 to TRBJ2-5, with a weak D call TRBD1 (5 bases). V was trimmed by 0 bases and J by 5 bases, leaving 8 bases between them. This CDR3 comprises 13 residues. Germline V gene sequence: CDR1 SGHDT, CDR2 YYEEEE. In DNA, the CDR3 is TGTGCCAGCAGCTTGGGAAAGGGGGAGACCCAGTACTTC. It yields the protein CASSLGKGETQYF.

The chain combines TRBV19 with TRBJ2-7, with D perhaps matching TRBD1 (6 bases). V was clipped by 3 bases and J by 4 bases, with 13 bases between them. The CDR3 is 14 amino acids. Per the germline V gene, CDR1 is LNHDA and CDR2 is SQIVND (reference sequence). CDR3 sequence (DNA): TGTGCCAGTAGTATGAACAGGGAGAAGTACGAGCAGTACTTC. As protein: CASSMNREKYEQYF.

V usage is TRBV12-1 and J usage is TRBJ1-5. TRBV12-1 is a documented pseudogene. This CDR3 has 14 amino acids. The CDR3 DNA is TGTGCCAGCAAAAAGGTTGAGCCCAATCAGCCCCAGCATTTT. It encodes CASKKVEPNQPQHF.

The chain recombines TRBV27 with TRBJ2-1, with D perhaps assigned TRBD1 or TRBD2 (5 bases each). Germline CDR1 reads MNHEY; CDR2 reads SMNVEV (reference sequence). This CDR3 has 18 amino acids. V lost 7 bases and J lost 10, with 32 bases in between. CDR3 nucleotides: TGTGCCAGCACTCCCTCGCCAGACCCAAGGCTGAGGGGCAGGGAGCAGTTCTTC. Protein: CASTPSPDPRLRGREQFF.

The chain links TRBV13 to TRBJ2-7; D gene ambiguous. The CDR3 totals 11 residues. V gave up 5 bases and J gave up 3 bases, with 5 bases separating them. CDR1 is PRHDT, CDR2 FYEKMQ, per germline (reference sequence). In DNA form, the CDR3 reads TGTGCCAGCAGCGGCCTCTACGAGCAGTACTTC. This translates into CASSGLYEQYF.

This clone was detected only once. The chain couples TRBV27 to TRBJ1-1; TRBD1 matches at 7 bases. CDR1 is MNHEY, CDR2 SMNVEV, per germline (reference sequence). The CDR3 sequence is 16 residues long. Losses at the gene ends were 5 bases for V and 0 bases for J; bases not matched to a gene: 9. The CDR3 coding sequence is TGTGCCAGCAGTCAAGGACAGGCCTATATGAACACTGAAGCTTTCTTT. Translated, it gives CASSQGQAYMNTEAFF.

The chain joins TRBV18 to TRBJ1-6; no clear D. Trimming removed 3 bases at V and 8 bases at J, with 14 bases between. In germline, CDR1 is KGHSH, CDR2 LQKENI. The CDR3 has 15 residues. The CDR3 coding sequence is TGTGCCAGCTCACCTGTAGAGGCCTCGGATTCACCCCTCCACTTT. Translated: CASSPVEASDSPLHF.